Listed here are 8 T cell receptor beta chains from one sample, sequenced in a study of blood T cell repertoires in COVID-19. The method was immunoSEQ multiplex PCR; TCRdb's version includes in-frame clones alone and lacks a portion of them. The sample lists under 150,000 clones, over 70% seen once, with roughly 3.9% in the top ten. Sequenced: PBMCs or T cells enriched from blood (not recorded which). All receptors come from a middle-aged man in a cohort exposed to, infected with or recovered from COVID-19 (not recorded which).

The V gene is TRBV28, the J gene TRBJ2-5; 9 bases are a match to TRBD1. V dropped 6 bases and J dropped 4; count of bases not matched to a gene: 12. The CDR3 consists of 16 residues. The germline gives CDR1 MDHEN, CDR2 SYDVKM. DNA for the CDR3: TGTGCCAGCAGGGATATCGGACAGGGGCTAGGAGAGACCCAGTACTTC. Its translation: CASRDIGQGLGETQYF. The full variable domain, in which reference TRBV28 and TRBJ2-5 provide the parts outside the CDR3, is DVKVTQSSRYLVKRTGEKVFLECVQDMDHENMFWYRQDPGLGLRLIYFSYDVKMKEKGDIPEGYSVSREKKERFSLILESASTNQTSMYLCASRDIGQGLGETQYFGPGTRLLVL.

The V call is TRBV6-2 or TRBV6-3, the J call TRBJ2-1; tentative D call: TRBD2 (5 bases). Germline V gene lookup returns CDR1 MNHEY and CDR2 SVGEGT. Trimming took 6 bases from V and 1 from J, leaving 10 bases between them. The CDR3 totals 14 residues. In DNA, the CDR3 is TGTGCCAGCAGCCCAACTAGGTCCTACAATGAGCAGTTCTTC. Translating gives CASSPTRSYNEQFF.

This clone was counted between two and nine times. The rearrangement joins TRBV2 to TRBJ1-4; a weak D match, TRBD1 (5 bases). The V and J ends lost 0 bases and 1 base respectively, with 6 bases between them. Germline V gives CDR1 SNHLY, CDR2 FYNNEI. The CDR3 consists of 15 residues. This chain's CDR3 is CASSEAQGTNEKLFF. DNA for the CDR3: TGTGCCAGCAGTGAAGCGCAGGGAACTAATGAAAAACTGTTTTTT.

The CDR3 spells CASSQESSVHEQYF. DNA for the CDR3: TGTGCCAGCAGCCAAGAGTCTAGCGTCCACGAGCAGTACTTC. The chain couples TRBV4-2 to TRBJ2-7; the D gene is possibly TRBD2 (6 bases). The CDR3 consists of 14 residues. Trimming took off 0 bases at V and 5 bases at J, with 11 bases between the two ends. CDR1 LGHNA and CDR2 YNFKEQ come from the germline V gene.

The CDR3 nucleotides are TGTGCCAGCAGTGATCAGGCACTGAATCAGCCCCAGCATTTT. This translates into CASSDQALNQPQHF. The chain couples TRBV2 to TRBJ1-5; no clear D. Trimming left V 3 bases short and J 4 bases short, with 10 bases between. Germline V gene sequence: CDR1 SNHLY, CDR2 FYNNEI. The CDR3 runs to 14 residues.

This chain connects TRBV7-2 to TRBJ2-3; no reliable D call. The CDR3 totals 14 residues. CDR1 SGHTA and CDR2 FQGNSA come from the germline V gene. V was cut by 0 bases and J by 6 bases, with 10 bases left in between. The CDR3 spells CASSLAGPGDTQYF. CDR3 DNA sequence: TGTGCCAGCAGCTTAGCTGGGCCTGGGGATACGCAGTATTTT.

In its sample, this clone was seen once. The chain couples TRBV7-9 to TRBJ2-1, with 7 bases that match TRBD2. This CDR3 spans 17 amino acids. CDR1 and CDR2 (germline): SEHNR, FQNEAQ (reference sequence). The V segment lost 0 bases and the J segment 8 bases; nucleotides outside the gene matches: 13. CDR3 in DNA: TGTGCCAGCAGCTTAGCCTTCCTAGCGGCCCAAGGTGATGAGCAGTTCTTC. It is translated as CASSLAFLAAQGDEQFF.

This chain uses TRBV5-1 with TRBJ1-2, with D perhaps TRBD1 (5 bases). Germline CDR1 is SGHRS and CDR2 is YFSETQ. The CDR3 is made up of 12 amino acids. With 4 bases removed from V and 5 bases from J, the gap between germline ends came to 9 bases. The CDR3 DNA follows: TGCGCCAGCAGCGACACAGGTTATGGCTACACCTTC. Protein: CASSDTGYGYTF.